The sequence of this T cell receptor beta chain was determined in a study of blood T cell repertoires in COVID-19. Study-level information: Acute-phase and convalescent COVID-19 samples originated in the United States, Italy and Spain.

Germline lookup yields CDR1 SQVTM and CDR2 ANQGSEA. V lost 4 bases to trimming and J lost 1 base; unmatched junction nucleotides: 3. There are 14 residues in the CDR3. In the study's own analysis: Reference gene primer amplification gave estimated nucleated cell counts. Data came from immunoSEQ multiplex PCR; TCRdb stores just in-frame clones and leaves some out. V and J calls and clone size follow that table, whereas D and trimming were derived from the DNA. Of roughly 190,000 clones in the sample, roughly 84% are singletons; the top ten hold under 4%. Participant age was about 18 to 89 years, and participants resided in about two dozen US areas.

The material sequenced was PBMCs or T cells enriched from blood (not recorded which). This clonotype originated in a woman in her twenties or thirties who had recovered from COVID-19. The chain employs TRBV29-1 and TRBJ2-3, with 9 bases lining up with TRBD2. The DNA of the CDR3 is TGCAGCGTTGGTCTAGCGGGGCGCACAGATACGCAGTATTTT. Encoded protein: CSVGLAGRTDTQYF.